This T cell receptor beta chain appears in the sequencing data of a study of Ad26.COV2.S vaccination and SARS-CoV-2 variants. Study-level information: Doses of Ad26.COV2.S were injected into muscle once or twice, 56 days apart. Study results and limitations: Following vaccination, spike-specific CD8+ and CD4+ T cell responses reportedly exhibited substantial breadth.

V dropped 1 base and J dropped 5 bases, with 12 bases sitting between them. The germline V gene has CDR1 LGHDT and CDR2 YNNKEL (reference sequence). The CDR3 loop spans 14 amino acids. In the case of this clone: Antigen unknown.

Treatment specified: roughly 19 received Ad26.COV2.S at low or high dose, single or two shots; a few received placebo; per-sample allocation not given. The samples were gathered on day 63 after the first injection of vaccine or placebo. TCRdb's copy holds only in-frame clones and misses some; the assay was immunoSEQ multiplex PCR. Of about 320,000 clones in the sample, roughly 86% were seen once. The receptor was isolated from a person between 18 and 60 years old who received the Ad26.COV2.S COVID-19 vaccine or a placebo. The V call is TRBV3-1 (or the pseudogene TRBV3-2), the J call TRBJ2-7; the D gene could be TRBD1 or TRBD2 (5 bases each). The sequencing used peripheral blood, collected in a trial of Ad26.COV2.S vaccine versus placebo. The CDR3 spells CASSQGSVGDEQYF. The CDR3 DNA is TGTGCCAGCAGCCAAGGATCTGTGGGGGACGAGCAGTACTTC.